This T cell receptor (beta chain) is from a study of yellow fever vaccine responses in identical twins. Study-wide results and limits: Reportedly, the T cell response mounted by twins to vaccine seemed partly convergent, partly personalized.

In this sample, this clonotype turned up once. Its antigen remains unknown. This CDR3 region has 18 residues. V shed 1 base and J 6 bases; nucleotides not matched to a gene: 14. TCRdb re-analysed the RT-PCR reads in MiXCR, keeping a single row per CDR3 protein. The sample shows 1,300 to 1,500 distinct CDR3 sequences, 80% to 85% of them seen only once. The sample was T cells from blood (PBMCs), unsorted or a sorted subset (not recorded which), taken before or after yellow fever vaccination (not recorded which). The sequence was collected from a woman under 30 who received the yellow fever vaccine. This chain links TRBV12-3 or TRBV12-4 with TRBJ2-2; 7 positions agree with TRBD1. The CDR3 protein is CASSLDDRDPGLPGELFF. In DNA, the CDR3 is TGTGCCAGCAGTTTAGATGACAGGGATCCGGGTCTCCCCGGGGAGCTGTTTTTT.